This entry lists 8 T cell receptor beta chains sequenced from one sample in a study of T cells in Graves' hyperthyroidism and ophthalmopathy. From RNA transcripts, TCR beta CDR3 regions were amplified. Using the HTBI primer set, a first-round RT-PCR was run on the TCR CDR3. Each CDR3 protein gets one entry after TCRdb re-called the multiplex PCR reads with MiXCR. The profile shows around 350,000 distinct CDR3 sequences, about a fifth of them singletons. The source material was blood. These receptors were obtained from a woman aged 18-29 years with Graves' hyperthyroidism.

This clonotype was counted ten times or more. The chain carries TRBV28 and TRBJ2-7, with TRBD2 identical over 8 bases. The CDR3 runs 15 residues. J lost 4 bases, V lost 7 bases, and 12 bases had no gene match. Looked up from germline, CDR1 is MDHEN and CDR2 is SYDVKM. The CDR3 nucleotides are TGTGCCAGCACCACCGCGGAGGCTAGCGGGTACGAGCAGTACTTC. Residues: CASTTAEASGYEQYF.

The sample holds many counts of this clonotype. V and J are TRBV27 and TRBJ2-5; tentatively, D is TRBD2 (7 bases). The CDR3 loop spans 14 amino acids. The ends were cut back, 4 bases at V and 6 bases at J, with 15 bases in the middle. Per germline, CDR1 MNHEY and CDR2 SMNVEV (reference sequence). The CDR3 protein is CASSYAGGRQTQYF. The DNA for the CDR3 is TGTGCCAGCAGTTATGCCGGGGGGCGGCAGACCCAGTACTTC.

This clonotype was seen at least ten times. In nucleotides, the CDR3 is TGCGCCAGCAGCTCACGGGACAGCGGGATAGAAGCTTTCTTT. As protein: CASSSRDSGIEAFF. The V call is TRBV4-1, the J call TRBJ1-1; the match to TRBD1 covers 7 bases. This CDR3 contains 14 residues. J was trimmed by 8 bases and V by 5 bases; bases with no gene match: 11. Germline CDR1 is MGHRA and CDR2 is YSYEKL.

This clonotype appeared many times. This chain's CDR3 is CASSLRRLAGDYEQYF. DNA of the CDR3: TGTGCCAGCAGCTTAAGGAGACTAGCGGGGGACTACGAGCAGTACTTC. The V call is TRBV7-8, the J call TRBJ2-7; the match to TRBD2 covers 12 bases. Trimming cost V 2 bases and J 3 bases; bases outside gene matches: 5. Germline CDR1 and CDR2: SGHVS and FQNEAQ. The CDR3 extends over 16 amino acids.

This clonotype came up many times. The chain is built from TRBV12-3 or TRBV12-4 and TRBJ1-5; no reliable D call. CDR3 length: 14 amino acids. Deletions cut 6 bases from V and 5 bases from J, with 14 bases between. CDR3 sequence reads: CASSPYREDQPQHF. CDR3 coding DNA: TGTGCCAGCAGCCCATATAGGGAAGATCAGCCCCAGCATTTT.

This clonotype showed up many times. The rearrangement links TRBV12-3 or TRBV12-4 to TRBJ1-5, with 11 bases lining up with TRBD1. Trimming removed 6 bases from V and 0 bases from J; junction bases left unmatched: 7. CDR3 length: 17 amino acids. In DNA, the CDR3 is TGTGCCAGCAGCGGGGACAGGGGGGCGAGTAGCAATCAGCCCCAGCATTTT. It yields the protein CASSGDRGASSNQPQHF.

This clonotype was recorded many times. The rearrangement joins TRBV29-1 to TRBJ1-2; D uncertain. Trimming took 5 bases from V and 0 from J, leaving 13 bases between them. The CDR3 is made up of 14 amino acids. Germline V gene data show CDR1 as SQVTM and CDR2 as ANQGSEA. The CDR3 region has the DNA TGCAGCGTTCACCCGGGCCGCACTAACTATGGCTACACCTTC. Its protein is CSVHPGRTNYGYTF.

This clonotype was observed many times. This rearrangement joins TRBV12-3 or TRBV12-4 to TRBJ1-5, with TRBD1 identical over 10 bases. The CDR3 has 13 amino acids. The V gene end was trimmed by 8 bases and the J gene end by 5 bases; junction bases not matched to a gene: 3. This CDR3 reads CASSTGGYQPQHF. DNA of the CDR3: TGTGCCAGCTCGACAGGGGGCTATCAGCCCCAGCATTTT.